A single sample is the source of the 22 T cell receptor beta chains below, sequenced in a study of blood T cell repertoires in COVID-19. Produced via immunoSEQ multiplex PCR; TCRdb's table is partial and in-frame only. Of 40,000 to 45,000 clones detected, just under 70% appear once; the ten largest clones hold 5.5% to 8%. The sample was peripheral blood. The receptors were gathered from an elderly man with acute or convalescent COVID-19.

The chain carries TRBV25-1 and TRBJ2-7; 7 bases are a match to TRBD1. Germline V gene sequence: CDR1 MGHDK, CDR2 SYGVNS. The V gene end was trimmed by 5 bases and the J gene end by 2 bases; junction bases not matched to a gene: 3. This CDR3 comprises 13 residues. In DNA form, the CDR3 reads TGTGCCAGCAGTTTCCAGGGGGCCTACGAGCAGTACTTC. Its protein product is CASSFQGAYEQYF.

The chain carries TRBV6-5 and TRBJ1-2; a weak D match, TRBD1 (5 bases). The CDR3 length is 16 residues. From germline, CDR1 is MNHEY and CDR2 SVGAGI. V shed 2 bases and J shed 4 bases, with 17 bases lying between them. CDR3 in amino acids: CASSYRRQGGGYGYTF. Here the CDR3 DNA reads TGTGCCAGCAGTTACCGCCGCCAGGGAGGAGGCTATGGCTACACCTTC.

The V gene is TRBV7-2, the J gene TRBJ2-7; 12 bases fit TRBD2. Germline loops: CDR1 SGHTA, CDR2 FQGNSA. The CDR3 has 15 amino acids. Trimming removed 3 bases from V and 5 bases from J; junction bases left unmatched: 5. DNA of the CDR3: TGTGCCAGCAGCTTCCGACTAGCGGGAGTCCACGAGCAGTACTTC. Its protein is CASSFRLAGVHEQYF.

The chain combines TRBV11-2 with TRBJ1-4; 9 bases match TRBD1. Losses at the gene ends were 1 base for V and 10 bases for J; bases not matched to a gene: 4. This CDR3 spans 14 amino acids. Germline V gene data show CDR1 as SGHAT and CDR2 as FQNNGV. The DNA for the CDR3 is TGTGCCAGCAGCTTAGCGGGACAGGGAGGAAAACTGTTTTTT. It codes for CASSLAGQGGKLFF.

This chain uses TRBV14 with TRBJ1-3; the D gene is possibly TRBD1 (5 bases). Germline-derived CDR1 and CDR2 are SGHDN and FVKESK. The V end was cut by 7 bases, the J end by 2 bases, with 12 bases between. The CDR3 length is 14 residues. The DNA for the CDR3 is TGTGCCAGCACGCAAGGGGTCACTGGAAACACCATATATTTT. Translation gives CASTQGVTGNTIYF. The complete variable domain, with remaining parts taken from reference TRBV14 and TRBJ1-3, reads EAGVTQFPSHSVIEKGQTVTLRCDPISGHDNLYWYRRVMGKEIKFLLHFVKESKQDESGMPNNRFLAERTGGTYSTLKVQPAELEDSGVYFCASTQGVTGNTIYFGEGSWLTVV.

The genes are TRBV5-1 and TRBJ2-3; 8 nucleotides match TRBD2. This CDR3 spans 15 amino acids. Germline V lookup: CDR1 SGHRS, CDR2 YFSETQ. V lost 0 bases and J lost 3; bases outside the gene matches: 3. This CDR3 reads CASSLEGGRTDTQYF. The CDR3 DNA follows: TGCGCCAGCAGCTTGGAAGGCGGGAGGACAGATACGCAGTATTTT. Full variable domain (remainder filled in from reference TRBV5-1 and TRBJ2-3): KAGVTQTPRYLIKTRGQQVTLSCSPISGHRSVSWYQQTPGQGLQFLFEYFSETQRNKGNFPGRFSGRQFSNSRSEMNVSTLELGDSALYLCASSLEGGRTDTQYFGPGTRLTVL.

The chain has TRBV11-3 and TRBJ1-4; the D gene is possibly TRBD1 (5 bases). Germline loops: CDR1 SGHNT, CDR2 YENEEA. This CDR3 contains 16 residues. V lost 5 bases to trimming and J lost 8 bases, with 21 bases between them. The CDR3 DNA reads as TGTGCCAGCAGCGTAAGCGGGCCAGGGCGGGACGAAAAACTGTTTTTT. Its translation is CASSVSGPGRDEKLFF. The full variable domain, its missing parts supplied by reference TRBV11-3 and TRBJ1-4, is EAGVVQSPRYKIIEKKQPVAFWCNPISGHNTLYWYLQNLGQGPELLIRYENEEAVDDSQLPKDRFSAERLKGVDSTLKIQPAELGDSAVYLCASSVSGPGRDEKLFFGSGTQLSVL.

This clone is a singleton in its sample. The J gene is TRBJ2-5, the V gene TRBV7-2; 8 nucleotides match TRBD1. V gave up 0 bases and J gave up 5 bases; unmatched junction bases: 14. CDR3 length equals 18 residues. Germline CDR1 and CDR2: SGHTA and FQGNSA. CDR3 in amino acids: CASSLAGTGLGWGETQYF. DNA for the CDR3: TGTGCCAGCAGCTTAGCCGGGACAGGCCTAGGATGGGGTGAGACCCAGTACTTC.

The chain recombines TRBV5-1 with TRBJ1-1; possibly TRBD1 for D (6 bases). Germline V gives CDR1 SGHRS, CDR2 YFSETQ. This CDR3 is built from 14 residues. The V end lost 0 bases, the J end lost 5 bases, and 11 bases lay between the germline ends. The CDR3 region is CASSLEGGGTEAFF. The CDR3 nucleotides are TGCGCCAGCAGCTTGGAAGGGGGAGGGACTGAAGCTTTCTTT.

The J gene is TRBJ2-1, the V gene TRBV7-2, with D tentatively TRBD2 (6 bases). Trimming removed 2 bases at V and 9 bases at J, with 20 bases between. Germline CDR1 is SGHTA and CDR2 is FQGNSA. The CDR3 is 16 amino acids. DNA of the CDR3: TGTGCCAGCAGCTTATCGGGTGGCGGGACGGCCAGTGAGCAGTTCTTC. Translating gives CASSLSGGGTASEQFF.

The chain joins TRBV6-2 or TRBV6-3 to TRBJ1-2; tentative D call: TRBD1 (5 bases). The CDR3 consists of 15 residues. CDR1 is MNHEY and CDR2 is SVGEGT in the germline V gene. Trimming stripped 5 bases from V and 6 bases from J, with 19 bases between. The CDR3 region has the DNA TGTGCCAGCAGTGACTTCGACAGCTCTCCCGATGGCTACACCTTC. Its protein is CASSDFDSSPDGYTF.

The chain couples TRBV30 to TRBJ2-7; D gene uncertain. Germline V gene sequence: CDR1 GTSNPN, CDR2 SVGIG (reference sequence). V lost 0 bases, J lost 2 bases, and 8 bases lay in between. The CDR3 runs 13 residues. The CDR3 loop is CAWSVLNTYEQYF. The CDR3, as DNA: TGTGCCTGGAGTGTACTAAATACCTACGAGCAGTACTTC.

CDR3 DNA: TGTGCCATCAGGACTACAGGGAAGAACACTGAAGCTTTCTTT. This sequence encodes CAIRTTGKNTEAFF. The chain recombines TRBV10-3 with TRBJ1-1; D is perhaps TRBD1 (6 bases). Trimming pared 6 bases from V and 1 base from J, leaving 12 bases between. The CDR3 is 14 residues long. Per germline, CDR1 ENHRY and CDR2 SYGVKD.

The V and J genes are TRBV2 and TRBJ1-5; 9 bases match TRBD1. This CDR3 comprises 15 residues. The germline V gene encodes CDR1 SNHLY and CDR2 FYNNEI. The ends lost 4 bases at V and 1 base at J; junction bases unmatched: 2. CDR3 sequence: CASSGTGASNQPQHF. CDR3 bases: TGTGCCAGCAGTGGGACAGGGGCGAGCAATCAGCCCCAGCATTTT.

The V and J genes are TRBV11-2 and TRBJ1-4, with TRBD1 as a possible D gene (5 bases). This CDR3 has 15 amino acids. Trimming took 0 bases from V and 2 from J, leaving 7 bases between them. CDR1 and CDR2 (germline): SGHAT, FQNNGV. CDR3 protein: CASSLEAGTNEKLFF. The CDR3 nucleotides are TGTGCCAGCAGCTTAGAGGCAGGGACTAATGAAAAACTGTTTTTT.

The chain joins TRBV6-2 or TRBV6-3 to TRBJ2-1; 11 bases are a match to TRBD2. Germline loops: CDR1 MNHEY, CDR2 SVGEGT. The CDR3 is made up of 16 amino acids. The J segment lost 7 bases and the V segment lost 2 bases, leaving 7 bases of the junction unmatched. CDR3 loop: CASSYVLAGVGNEQFF. The CDR3 DNA is TGTGCCAGCAGTTACGTACTAGCGGGGGTAGGGAATGAGCAGTTCTTC.

The chain employs TRBV9 and TRBJ2-1; possible D gene TRBD1, 6 bases. This CDR3 is 16 amino acids long. The germline V and J ends were trimmed by 0 bases and 1 base, with 11 bases remaining between them. Germline V lookup: CDR1 SGDLS, CDR2 YYNGEE. CDR3 nucleotide sequence: TGTGCCAGCAGCGTAGGGGGGACAACTTCCTACAATGAGCAGTTCTTC. Translated, it gives CASSVGGTTSYNEQFF.

The CDR3 region is CASSLSWRSPEAFF. For the CDR3, the DNA is TGTGCCAGCAGTTTATCGTGGAGGTCCCCTGAAGCTTTCTTT. This chain links TRBV27 with TRBJ1-1; D unclear. CDR1 is MNHEY, CDR2 SMNVEV, per germline (reference sequence). V was trimmed by 0 bases and J by 6 bases, leaving 11 bases between them. The CDR3 length is 14 residues.

This clone was observed a handful of times. This rearrangement joins TRBV14 to TRBJ2-1; 8 nucleotides align to TRBD1. V gave up 0 bases and J gave up 15 bases; unmatched junction bases: 7. CDR3 length equals 13 residues. Germline V gene data show CDR1 as SGHDN and CDR2 as FVKESK. The CDR3 loop is CASSQEVGDRGFF. CDR3 nucleotides: TGTGCCAGCAGCCAAGAGGTCGGAGACAGGGGGTTCTTC.

This clone was counted only a few times. The rearrangement joins TRBV5-1 to TRBJ2-3, with a possible D match to TRBD1 (6 bases). The CDR3 is 16 residues long. The V gene lost 0 bases and the J gene lost 0 bases, with 11 bases spanning the gap. Germline values: CDR1 SGHRS, CDR2 YFSETQ. CDR3 protein: CASSLAGQGSTDTQYF. The CDR3 coding sequence is TGCGCCAGCAGCTTGGCGGGCCAGGGGAGCACAGATACGCAGTATTTT.

The chain combines TRBV12-3 or TRBV12-4 with TRBJ1-1, with TRBD1 matching over 9 bases. CDR3 size: 13 residues. The J segment lost 4 bases and the V segment lost 6 bases, leaving 3 bases of the junction unmatched. DNA for the CDR3: TGTGCCAGCAGCTCGACAGGGGGCACTGAAGCTTTCTTT. Translating it yields CASSSTGGTEAFF.

The J gene is TRBJ1-3, the V gene TRBV11-3, with D hard to call. Deletions cut 3 bases from V and 4 bases from J, with 7 bases between. There are 13 residues in the CDR3. Germline CDR1 and CDR2: SGHNT and YENEEA. CDR3 region: CASSLAPGNTIYF. The CDR3 DNA reads TGTGCCAGCAGCTTGGCCCCAGGAAACACCATATATTTT.